The 13 T cell receptor beta chains listed next were all sequenced from one sample in a study of regulatory T cells in long-lasting Graves disease. Building the TCR beta libraries relied on iRepertoire HTBI primers, and CDR3 regions underwent Arm-PCR. TCRdb independently ran MiXCR on the multiplex PCR reads; one entry per CDR3 protein. In the table there are some 600,000 distinct CDR3 sequences, around 15% of which are singletons. The time point denotes: newly diagnosed GD, antithyroid drugs for less than 3 months. PBMC RNA served as the TCR library source. The same sample was also studied in work on T cells in Graves' hyperthyroidism and ophthalmopathy.

The material was peripheral blood mononuclear cells (PBMCs), obtained at new diagnosis, from a patient treated with antithyroid drugs. The receptors stem from a man aged 18 to 30 with Graves disease.

CDR3 amino acids: CASTEVLWNTEAFF. CDR3 sequence (DNA): TGTGCCAGCACCGAGGTATTGTGGAACACTGAAGCTTTCTTT. This chain uses TRBV12-3 or TRBV12-4 with TRBJ1-1; D is undetermined. The CDR3 runs 14 residues. Trimming took 7 bases from V and 1 from J, leaving 13 bases between them.

The DNA for the CDR3 is TGTGCCAGTAGTATGGGAGGGTACAATCAGCCCCAGCATTTT. Translating gives CASSMGGYNQPQHF. The rearrangement links TRBV19 to TRBJ1-5; the D is unclear. CDR3 length: 14 amino acids. Trimming stripped 3 bases from V and 3 bases from J, with 9 bases between. Germline V gene data show CDR1 as LNHDA and CDR2 as SQIVND (reference sequence).

V is TRBV5-6 and J is TRBJ1-2, with TRBD1 matching over 8 bases. This CDR3 is built from 16 residues. The junction had 4 bases not matched to a gene; V was cut back by 0 bases and J by 0 bases. From germline, CDR1 is SGHDT and CDR2 YYEEEE. The CDR3 loop reads CASSLEPQGANYGYTF. The DNA for the CDR3 is TGTGCCAGCAGCTTGGAGCCACAGGGGGCTAACTATGGCTACACCTTC.

This clonotype was seen at least ten times. This chain uses TRBV30 with TRBJ1-1; D unclear. The CDR3 consists of 13 residues. Germline V gives CDR1 GTSNPN, CDR2 SVGIG (reference sequence). V lost 3 bases to trimming and J lost 5 bases, with 13 bases between them. The CDR3 DNA follows: TGTGCCTGGAGGGAACAATCGGCAACTGAAGCTTTCTTT. Residues: CAWREQSATEAFF.

This clonotype was seen more than once but under ten times. V and J are TRBV25-1 and TRBJ1-1, with TRBD1 identical over 8 bases. The CDR3 runs to 13 residues. Germline CDR1 reads MGHDK; CDR2 reads SYGVNS. V lost 6 bases, J lost 3 bases, and 3 bases stayed unmatched. The CDR3 DNA sequence: TGTGCCAGCAGAGGACAGGGTTACACTGAAGCTTTCTTT. This encodes CASRGQGYTEAFF.

This clonotype was counted many times. The chain employs TRBV28 and TRBJ2-7; TRBD1 might be the D (5 bases). V was cut by 2 bases and J by 0 bases, with 14 bases left in between. Germline-derived CDR1 and CDR2 are MDHEN and SYDVKM. The CDR3 contains 16 residues. CDR3 protein: CASSLAGAVSSYEQYF. The CDR3 DNA reads TGTGCCAGCAGTTTAGCTGGGGCCGTAAGCTCCTACGAGCAGTACTTC.

This clonotype was observed once. The DNA of the CDR3 is TGTGCCTCCAGCCGGGAGTCTCTAGAGCAGTACTTC. This translates into CASSRESLEQYF. The genes are TRBV7-9 and TRBJ2-7; the D gene is possibly TRBD2 (6 bases). The CDR3 consists of 12 residues. The V end lost 11 bases, the J end lost 7 bases, and 18 bases lay between the germline ends. From germline, CDR1 is SEHNR and CDR2 FQNEAQ (reference sequence).

Many counts were recorded for this clonotype. J is TRBJ2-5 and V is TRBV18; D may match TRBD1 or TRBD2 (5 bases each). V dropped 5 bases and J dropped 5 bases, with 15 bases sitting between them. The germline V gene has CDR1 KGHSH and CDR2 LQKENI. The CDR3 length is 14 residues. For the CDR3, the DNA is TGTGCCAGCTCAATCCGAGGGGTTGGCGAGACCCAGTACTTC. Translating it yields CASSIRGVGETQYF.

The chain couples TRBV30 to TRBJ1-3, with D maybe TRBD1 (5 bases). The CDR3 runs to 14 residues. CDR1 and CDR2 from the germline V gene are GTSNPN and SVGIG (reference sequence). V dropped 5 bases and J dropped 2 bases, with 13 bases sitting between them. The CDR3, as DNA: TGTGCCTGGGGTCGGACATCCCCTGGAAACACCATATATTTT. Amino acid sequence: CAWGRTSPGNTIYF.

This chain joins TRBV29-1 and TRBJ2-1, with 9 nucleotides matching TRBD2. After removal of 7 bases from V and 4 bases from J, the junction contained 5 bases not matched to a gene. In germline, CDR1 is SQVTM, CDR2 ANQGSEA. The CDR3 contains 13 residues. CDR3 DNA sequence: TGCAGCGCCTTAGCGGGAGCGTACAATGAGCAGTTCTTC. Protein: CSALAGAYNEQFF.

This rearrangement joins TRBV18 to TRBJ2-7, with a tentative D call TRBD1 (5 bases). V was cut by 1 base and J by 2 bases, with 9 bases left in between. Germline assignment: CDR1 KGHSH and CDR2 LQKENI. CDR3 length equals 14 residues. CDR3 sequence: CASSPQGQTYEQYF. The CDR3 DNA reads as TGTGCCAGCTCACCACAAGGACAAACCTACGAGCAGTACTTC.

The V call is TRBV19, the J call TRBJ2-7, with 11 bases that match TRBD2. Germline lookup yields CDR1 LNHDA and CDR2 SQIVND (reference sequence). After removal of 7 bases from V and 6 bases from J, the junction contained 8 bases not matched to a gene. The CDR3 is made up of 14 amino acids. DNA of the CDR3: TGTGCCAGTATGGGTCTAGCGGGAGGTTCCGAGCAGTACTTC. Protein product: CASMGLAGGSEQYF.

This clonotype was observed a handful of times. This chain connects TRBV11-3 to TRBJ2-2, with 7 nucleotides matching TRBD2. Germline CDR1 is SGHNT and CDR2 is YENEEA. V gave up 3 bases and J gave up 4 bases; unmatched junction bases: 5. This CDR3 comprises 15 residues. CDR3 residues: CASSFPGGGTGELFF. CDR3 bases: TGTGCCAGCAGCTTCCCGGGGGGTGGCACCGGGGAGCTGTTTTTT.